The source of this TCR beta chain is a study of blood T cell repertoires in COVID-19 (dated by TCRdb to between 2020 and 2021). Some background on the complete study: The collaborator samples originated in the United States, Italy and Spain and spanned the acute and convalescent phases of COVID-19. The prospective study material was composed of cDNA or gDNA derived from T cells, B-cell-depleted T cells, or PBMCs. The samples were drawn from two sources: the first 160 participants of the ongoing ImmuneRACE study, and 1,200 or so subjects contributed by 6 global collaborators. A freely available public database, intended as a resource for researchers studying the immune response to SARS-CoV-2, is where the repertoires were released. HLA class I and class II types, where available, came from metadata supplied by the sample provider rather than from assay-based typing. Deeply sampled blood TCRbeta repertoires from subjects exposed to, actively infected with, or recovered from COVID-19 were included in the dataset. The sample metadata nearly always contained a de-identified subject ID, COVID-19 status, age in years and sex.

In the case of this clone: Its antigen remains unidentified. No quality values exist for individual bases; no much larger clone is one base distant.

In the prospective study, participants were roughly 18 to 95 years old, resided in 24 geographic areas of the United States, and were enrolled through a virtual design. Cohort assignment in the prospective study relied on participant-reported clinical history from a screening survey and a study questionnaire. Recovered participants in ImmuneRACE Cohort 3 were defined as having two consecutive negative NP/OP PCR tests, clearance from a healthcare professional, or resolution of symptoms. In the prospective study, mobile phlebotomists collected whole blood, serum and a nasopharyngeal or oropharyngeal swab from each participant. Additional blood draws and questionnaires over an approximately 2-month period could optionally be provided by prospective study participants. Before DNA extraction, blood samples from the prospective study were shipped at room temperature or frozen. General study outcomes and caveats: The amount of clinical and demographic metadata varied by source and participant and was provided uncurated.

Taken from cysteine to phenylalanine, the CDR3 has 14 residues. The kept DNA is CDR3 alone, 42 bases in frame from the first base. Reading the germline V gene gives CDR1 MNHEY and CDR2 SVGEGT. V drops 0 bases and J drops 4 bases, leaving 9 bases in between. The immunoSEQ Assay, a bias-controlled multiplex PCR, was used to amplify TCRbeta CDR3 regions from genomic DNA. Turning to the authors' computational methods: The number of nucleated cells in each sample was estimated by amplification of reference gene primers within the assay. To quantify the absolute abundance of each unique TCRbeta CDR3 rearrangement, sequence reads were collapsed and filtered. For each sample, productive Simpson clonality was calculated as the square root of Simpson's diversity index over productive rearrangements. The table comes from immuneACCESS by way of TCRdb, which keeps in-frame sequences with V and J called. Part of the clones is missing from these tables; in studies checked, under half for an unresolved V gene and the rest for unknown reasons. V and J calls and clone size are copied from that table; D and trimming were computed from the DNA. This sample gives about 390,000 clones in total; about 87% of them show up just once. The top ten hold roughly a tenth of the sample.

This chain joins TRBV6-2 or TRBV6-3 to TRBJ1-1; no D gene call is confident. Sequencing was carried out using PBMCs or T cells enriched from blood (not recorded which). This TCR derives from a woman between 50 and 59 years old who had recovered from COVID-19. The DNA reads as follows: TGTGCCAGCAGTTACTCCGTTCCGGGCACTGAAGCTTTCTTT. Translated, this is CASSYSVPGTEAFF.